One and the same sample provided the 10 T cell receptor beta chains below, sequenced in a study of T cell responses to AZD1222 COVID-19 vaccine. Produced via immunoSEQ multiplex PCR; TCRdb's table is partial and in-frame only. Of 85,000 to 130,000 clones listed, around nine tenths are singletons. The sample consisted of peripheral blood, taken on day 0 of AZD1222 vaccination. These receptors all stem from an adult in good health.

The chain joins TRBV7-8 to TRBJ2-7, with D possibly being TRBD2 (6 bases). The length of the CDR3 is 17 residues. In germline, CDR1 is SGHVS, CDR2 FQNEAQ. Trimming cost V 1 base and J 7 bases, with 23 bases left between them. The chain's CDR3 is CASSLVGTGTLRGEQYF. CDR3 sequence (DNA): TGTGCCAGCAGCTTAGTGGGAACCGGGACTCTTCGGGGGGAGCAGTACTTC.

V gene TRBV19 combines with J gene TRBJ1-2; D perhaps matches TRBD1 (5 bases). Trimming removed 3 bases at V and 5 bases at J, with 7 bases between. Germline loops: CDR1 LNHDA, CDR2 SQIVND (reference sequence). The length of the CDR3 is 12 residues. CDR3 nucleotides: TGTGCCAGTAGTATTCGGGGGTATGGCTACACCTTC. Protein: CASSIRGYGYTF.

This clone is a singleton in its sample. The rearrangement uses TRBV15 and TRBJ2-3, with D hard to call. Trimming removed 0 bases from V and 3 bases from J, with 1 base in between. Germline CDR1 reads LNHNV; CDR2 reads YYDKDF (reference sequence). The length of the CDR3 is 12 residues. The CDR3 loop reads CATSRETDTQYF. The CDR3 region has the DNA TGTGCCACCAGCAGAGAGACAGATACGCAGTATTTT.

V gene TRBV6-5 combines with J gene TRBJ1-3; possibly TRBD1 for D (5 bases). CDR1 and CDR2 (germline): MNHEY, SVGAGI. CDR3 length equals 15 residues. V lost 10 bases to trimming and J lost 0 bases, with 16 bases between them. CDR3: CATTSGGSSGNTIYF. The CDR3 DNA follows: TGTGCCACCACCTCGGGGGGAAGCTCTGGAAACACCATATATTTT.

The V and J genes are TRBV3-1 (or the pseudogene TRBV3-2) and TRBJ1-2; 7 nucleotides align to TRBD1. Germline trimming cut 2 bases from V and 4 bases from J; bases unmatched to any gene: 7. CDR3 size: 15 residues. Per germline, CDR1 LGHDT and CDR2 YNNKEL (reference sequence). In DNA, the CDR3 is TGTGCCAGCAGCCAAACGGGACAGAAGACCTATGGCTACACCTTC. Its translation is CASSQTGQKTYGYTF.

The V gene is TRBV25-1, the J gene TRBJ1-6, with TRBD1 as a possible D gene (6 bases). The germline V gene has CDR1 MGHDK and CDR2 SYGVNS. The V end was cut by 2 bases, the J end by 7 bases, with 18 bases between. CDR3 length: 17 residues. CDR3: CASSEAVGRGGNSPLHF. In DNA form, the CDR3 reads TGTGCCAGCAGTGAAGCGGTCGGCAGAGGGGGGAATTCACCCCTCCACTTT.

This clone was seen a single time. This chain joins TRBV5-4 and TRBJ2-7, with 7 nucleotides matching TRBD1. J was trimmed by 3 bases and V by 2 bases; bases with no gene match: 5. Germline V lookup: CDR1 SGHNT, CDR2 YYREEE (reference sequence). This CDR3 region has 14 residues. The CDR3 loop is CASSFTGTDYEQYF. Here the CDR3 DNA reads TGTGCCAGCAGCTTTACCGGGACAGACTACGAGCAGTACTTC. The whole variable domain, remainder taken from reference TRBV5-4 and TRBJ2-7, is ETGVTQSPTHLIKTRGQQVTLRCSSQSGHNTVSWYQQALGQGPQFIFQYYREEENGRGNFPPRFSGLQFPNYSSELNVNALELDDSALYLCASSFTGTDYEQYFGPGTRLTVT.

This sequence joins TRBV11-1 and TRBJ2-7; 16 bases fit TRBD2. Germline values: CDR1 SGHAT, CDR2 FQDESV (reference sequence). Trimming at V came to 7 bases and at J to 6 bases, leaving 9 bases not matched to a gene. The length of the CDR3 is 16 residues. DNA for the CDR3: TGTGCCAGCACCGGGACTAGCGGGGGGGCATCACTCGAGCAGTACTTC. It codes for CASTGTSGGASLEQYF.

This clone came up a few times. This chain connects TRBV4-2 to TRBJ1-1; D gene ambiguous. The CDR3 is 15 residues long. The germline V gene encodes CDR1 LGHNA and CDR2 YNFKEQ. Trimming removed 0 bases from V and 9 bases from J, with 17 bases in between. DNA of the CDR3: TGTGCCAGCAGCCAAGATTTAGGTGACTATAGACAAGCTTTCTTT. This codes for CASSQDLGDYRQAFF.

J is TRBJ2-7 and V is TRBV18; 8 nucleotides match TRBD1. This CDR3 has 14 residues. The germline V gene has CDR1 KGHSH and CDR2 LQKENI. Germline trimming cut 5 bases from V and 6 bases from J; bases unmatched to any gene: 9. In DNA form, the CDR3 reads TGTGCCAGCTCAGCTCCCGGACAGGGTCCCGAGCAGTACTTC. Its translation is CASSAPGQGPEQYF. Full variable domain (rest looked up from reference TRBV18 and TRBJ2-7): NAGVMQNPRHLVRRRGQEARLRCSPMKGHSHVYWYRQLPEEGLKFMVYLQKENIIDESGMPKERFSAEFPKEGPSILRIQQVVRGDSAAYFCASSAPGQGPEQYFGPGTRLTVT.